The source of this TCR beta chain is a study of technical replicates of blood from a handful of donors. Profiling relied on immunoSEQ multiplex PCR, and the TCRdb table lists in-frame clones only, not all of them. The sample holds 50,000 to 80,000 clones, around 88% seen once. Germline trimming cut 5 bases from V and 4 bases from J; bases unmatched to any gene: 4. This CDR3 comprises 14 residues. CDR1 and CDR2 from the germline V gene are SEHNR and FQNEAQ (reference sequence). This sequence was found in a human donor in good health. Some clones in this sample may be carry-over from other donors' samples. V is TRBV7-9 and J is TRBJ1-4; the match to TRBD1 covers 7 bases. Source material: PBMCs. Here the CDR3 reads CASSPDRFNEKLFF. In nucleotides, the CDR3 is TGTGCCAGCAGCCCGGACAGGTTTAATGAAAAACTGTTTTTT.